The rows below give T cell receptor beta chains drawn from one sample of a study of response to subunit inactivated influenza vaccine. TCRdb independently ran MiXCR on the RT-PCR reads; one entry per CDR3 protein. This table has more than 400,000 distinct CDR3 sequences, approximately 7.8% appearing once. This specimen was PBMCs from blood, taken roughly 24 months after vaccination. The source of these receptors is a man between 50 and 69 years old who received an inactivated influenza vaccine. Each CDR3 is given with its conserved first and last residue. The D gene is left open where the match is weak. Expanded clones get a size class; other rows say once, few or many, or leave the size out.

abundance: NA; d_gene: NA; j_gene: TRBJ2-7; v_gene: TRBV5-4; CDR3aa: CASSLPGRRRDEQYF; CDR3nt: TGTGCCAGCAGCCTTCCGGGACGACGGCGCGACGAGCAGTACTTC
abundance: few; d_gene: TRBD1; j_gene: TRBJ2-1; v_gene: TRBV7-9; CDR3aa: CASSSRDRGHNEQFF; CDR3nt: TGTGCCAGCAGCTCCCGGGACAGGGGACACAATGAGCAGTTCTTC
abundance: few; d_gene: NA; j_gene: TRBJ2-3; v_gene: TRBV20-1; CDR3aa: CSAKQDTQYF; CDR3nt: TGCAGTGCCAAGCAGGATACGCAGTATTTT
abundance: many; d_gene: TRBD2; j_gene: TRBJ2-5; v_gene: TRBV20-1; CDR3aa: CSATTSGVANMWETQYF; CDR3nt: TGCAGTGCGACCACTAGCGGGGTAGCTAACATGTGGGAGACCCAGTACTTC
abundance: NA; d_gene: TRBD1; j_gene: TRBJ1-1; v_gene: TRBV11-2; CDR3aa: CASSLEGGATEAFF; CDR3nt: TGTGCCAGCAGCTTAGAAGGGGGCGCAACTGAAGCTTTCTTT
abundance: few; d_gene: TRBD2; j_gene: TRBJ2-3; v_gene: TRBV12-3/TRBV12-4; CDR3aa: CASRQVDVAGGTDTQYF; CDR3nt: TGTGCCAGCAGACAAGTCGACGTAGCGGGAGGCACAGATACGCAGTATTTT
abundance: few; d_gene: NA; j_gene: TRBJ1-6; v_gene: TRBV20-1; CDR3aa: CSAREEGFNNSPLHF; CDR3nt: TGCAGTGCTAGAGAAGAAGGGTTCAATAATTCACCCCTCCACTTT
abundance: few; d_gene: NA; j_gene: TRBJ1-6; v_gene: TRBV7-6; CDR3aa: CASSRGTRLYNSPLHF; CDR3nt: TGTGCCAGCAGCCGAGGGACCAGACTTTATAATTCACCCCTCCACTTT
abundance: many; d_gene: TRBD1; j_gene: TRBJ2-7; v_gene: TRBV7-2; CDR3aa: CASSFLGTGQEQYF; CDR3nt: TGTGCCAGCAGCTTTCTCGGGACAGGGCAAGAGCAGTACTTC
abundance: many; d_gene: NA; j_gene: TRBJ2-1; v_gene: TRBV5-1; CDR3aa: CASSLGGRAANEQFF; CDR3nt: TGCGCCAGCAGCTTGGGAGGCAGGGCGGCCAATGAGCAGTTCTTC
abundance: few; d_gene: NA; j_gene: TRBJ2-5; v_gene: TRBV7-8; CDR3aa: CASSLGAHEETQYF; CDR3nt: TGTGCCAGCAGCTTAGGCGCCCACGAAGAGACCCAGTACTTC
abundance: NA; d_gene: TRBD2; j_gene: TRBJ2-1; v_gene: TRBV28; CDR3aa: CATFWRGSREGEQFF; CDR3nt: TGTGCCACCTTTTGGCGGGGGAGTCGTGAAGGTGAGCAGTTCTTC
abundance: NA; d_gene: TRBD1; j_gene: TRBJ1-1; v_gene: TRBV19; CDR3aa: CASSFTGGWMNTEAFF; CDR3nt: TGTGCCAGTAGTTTTACAGGGGGCTGGATGAACACTGAAGCTTTCTTT
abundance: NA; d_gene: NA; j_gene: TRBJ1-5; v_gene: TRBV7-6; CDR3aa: CASSLSENSNQPQHF; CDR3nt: TGTGCCAGCAGCTTGTCAGAGAATAGCAATCAGCCCCAGCATTTT
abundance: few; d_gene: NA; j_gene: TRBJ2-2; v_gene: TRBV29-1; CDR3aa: CSVGWDRTGELFF; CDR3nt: TGCAGCGTTGGTTGGGACCGGACCGGGGAGCTGTTTTTT
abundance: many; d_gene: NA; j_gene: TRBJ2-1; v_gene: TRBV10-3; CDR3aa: CAIRGDSTYNEQFF; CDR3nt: TGTGCCATCAGGGGGGACTCTACCTACAATGAGCAGTTCTTC
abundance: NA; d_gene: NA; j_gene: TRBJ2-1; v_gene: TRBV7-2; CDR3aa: CASSLLGNNEQFF; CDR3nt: TGTGCCAGCAGCTTATTAGGGAACAATGAGCAGTTCTTC
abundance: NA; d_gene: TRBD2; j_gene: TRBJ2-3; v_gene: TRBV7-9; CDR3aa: CASSFFSGGHTDTQYF; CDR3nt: TGTGCCAGCAGCTTTTTTTCGGGGGGTCACACAGATACGCAGTATTTT
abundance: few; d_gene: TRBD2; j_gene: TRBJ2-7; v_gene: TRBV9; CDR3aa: CASRVAGSGSYEQYF; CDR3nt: TGTGCCAGCCGCGTAGCTGGTAGCGGGAGCTACGAGCAGTACTTC
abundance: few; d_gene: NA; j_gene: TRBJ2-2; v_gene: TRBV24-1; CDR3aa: CATGETRRGTGELFF; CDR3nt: TGTGCCACCGGAGAGACGCGGCGTGGAACCGGGGAGCTGTTTTTT
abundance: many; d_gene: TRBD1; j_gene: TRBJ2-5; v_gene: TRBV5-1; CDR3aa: CASAFTGGVGETQYF; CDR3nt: TGCGCCAGCGCCTTTACAGGGGGCGTGGGGGAGACCCAGTACTTC
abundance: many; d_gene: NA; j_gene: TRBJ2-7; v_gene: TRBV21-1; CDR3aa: CASSLRTGTREQYF; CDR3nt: TGTGCCAGCAGCCTCCGGACAGGGACCCGAGAGCAGTACTTC
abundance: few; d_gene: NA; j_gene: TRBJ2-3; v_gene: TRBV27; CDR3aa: CASRIVGGGTTDTQYF; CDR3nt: TGTGCCAGCAGGATAGTGGGGGGCGGTACCACAGATACGCAGTATTTT
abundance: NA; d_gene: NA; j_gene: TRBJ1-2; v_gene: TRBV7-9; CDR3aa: CASRTGTRGHGYTF; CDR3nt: TGTGCCAGCAGAACCGGGACCCGGGGACATGGCTACACCTTC
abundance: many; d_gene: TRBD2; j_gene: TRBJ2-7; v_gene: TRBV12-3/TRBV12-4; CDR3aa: CASSHSTSGSYEQYF; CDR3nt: TGTGCCAGCAGCCACTCGACTAGCGGGTCCTACGAGCAGTACTTC
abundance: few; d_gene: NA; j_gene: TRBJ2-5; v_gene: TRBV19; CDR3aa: CASSKDSQETQYF; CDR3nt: TGTGCCAGTAGTAAGGACAGCCAAGAGACCCAGTACTTC